This T cell receptor beta chain appears in the sequencing data of a study of regulatory T cells in long-lasting Graves disease. CDR3 length: 15 residues. In germline, CDR1 is DFQATT, CDR2 SNEGSKA (reference sequence). Library construction for TCR beta used iRepertoire HTBI primers and Arm-PCR of CDR3 regions. TCRdb reanalysed the multiplex PCR reads using MiXCR and keeps one entry per CDR3 protein. The data contain roughly 350,000 distinct CDR3 sequences, over 15% of them singletons. Sample time point: newly diagnosed GD, antithyroid drugs for less than 3 months. Making the TCR library involved RNA that had been extracted from PBMCs. This sample also belongs to another study, concerning T cells in Graves' hyperthyroidism and ophthalmopathy.

The receptor was derived from a man aged 35 to 55 with Graves disease. The sequencing here drew on peripheral blood mononuclear cells (PBMCs), taken at new diagnosis, from a patient treated with antithyroid drugs. V gene TRBV20-1 combines with J gene TRBJ2-7; the D gene is possibly TRBD2 (7 bases). The last part of the DNA fits TRBJ2-3 better; the J call may be wrong. CDR3 sequence (DNA): TGCAGTGCTAGAGAACGGCCGGGGGGCCCAGATACGCAGTATTTT. It yields the protein CSARERPGGPDTQYF.